One sample yielded the 25 T cell receptor beta chains listed below, sequenced in a study of cytomegalovirus exposure and HLA in healthy donors. The data were produced by immunoSEQ multiplex PCR, yet TCRdb's version contains in-frame clones alone and is incomplete. Of 65,000 to 95,000 clones in the sample, approximately 95% were seen once. The source material was PBMCs. These receptor sequences come from a man aged 18-30 years in good health and CMV-seronegative.

The chain combines TRBV5-8 with TRBJ1-2; TRBD1 matches at 7 bases. The germline V gene has CDR1 SGHTS and CDR2 YDEGEE. The V segment lost 7 bases and the J segment 3 bases; nucleotides outside the gene matches: 9. The CDR3 totals 14 residues. In nucleotides, the CDR3 is TGTGCCAGCCGGCCCCCCGGGACAGACTATGGCTACACCTTC. Encoded protein: CASRPPGTDYGYTF.

The J gene is TRBJ1-5, the V gene TRBV4-1; no firm D call. The CDR3 loop spans 14 amino acids. Germline CDR1 MGHRA, CDR2 YSYEKL. Trimming took off 1 base at V and 0 bases at J, with 4 bases between the two ends. In DNA form, the CDR3 reads TGCGCCAGCAGCCAAGTCGGTAGCAATCAGCCCCAGCATTTT. This sequence encodes CASSQVGSNQPQHF.

The V call is TRBV15, the J call TRBJ2-5; possible D gene TRBD2, 5 bases. Germline-derived CDR1 and CDR2 are LNHNV and YYDKDF (reference sequence). Trimming stripped 7 bases from V and 5 bases from J, with 17 bases between. The CDR3 is 14 amino acids. The CDR3 protein is CATTKQLGGETQYF. The DNA for the CDR3 is TGTGCCACCACCAAACAACTAGGCGGGGAGACCCAGTACTTC.

The V gene is TRBV7-2, the J gene TRBJ2-1, with D hard to call. The CDR3 is made up of 13 amino acids. V dropped 5 bases and J dropped 3 bases, with 8 bases sitting between them. Germline loops: CDR1 SGHTA, CDR2 FQGNSA. The CDR3 reads CASSELSYNEQFF. In DNA, the CDR3 is TGTGCCAGCAGCGAACTTAGCTACAATGAGCAGTTCTTC.

CDR3 residues: CASSPDVGEEAGGPHTDTQYF. The CDR3 coding sequence is TGCGCCAGCAGCCCGGATGTGGGGGAGGAGGCGGGGGGGCCTCACACAGATACGCAGTATTTT. This chain connects TRBV5-1 to TRBJ2-3, with 9 bases that match TRBD2. Germline values: CDR1 SGHRS, CDR2 YFSETQ. V lost 4 bases to trimming and J lost 2 bases; unmatched junction nucleotides: 23. The CDR3 runs to 21 residues.

The rearrangement joins TRBV27 to TRBJ1-2, with TRBD1 identical over 9 bases. The CDR3 is 14 residues long. The germline V gene has CDR1 MNHEY and CDR2 SMNVEV (reference sequence). After removal of 6 bases from V and 5 bases from J, the junction contained 7 bases not matched to a gene. CDR3 in DNA: TGTGCCAGCAGCCGGACAGGGGAAGTGTATGGCTACACCTTC. It codes for CASSRTGEVYGYTF.

V usage is TRBV27 and J usage is TRBJ2-7, with D possibly being TRBD2 (6 bases). The V end lost 4 bases, the J end lost 3 bases, and 22 bases lay between the germline ends. The CDR3 is 17 amino acids. The germline V gene has CDR1 MNHEY and CDR2 SMNVEV (reference sequence). The CDR3 protein is CASSSGALARGGYEQYF. CDR3 bases: TGTGCCAGCAGTTCCGGGGCCCTAGCGAGAGGAGGCTACGAGCAGTACTTC.

A few counts support this clone. This chain links TRBV6-6 with TRBJ2-7; D gene unclear. Trimming left V 4 bases short and J 4 bases short, with 5 bases between. This CDR3 has 11 amino acids. The V gene's germline CDR1 is MNHNY and CDR2 SVGAGI (reference sequence). The CDR3 nucleotides are TGTGCCAGCAGTTTACTTTACGAGCAGTACTTC. Residues: CASSLLYEQYF.

V usage is TRBV11-2 and J usage is TRBJ2-7, with D possibly being TRBD1 (5 bases). CDR1 SGHAT and CDR2 FQNNGV come from the germline V gene. The CDR3 has 13 residues. Deletions cut 3 bases from V and 2 bases from J, with 8 bases between. CDR3 DNA: TGTGCCAGCAGCTTTAGCAGGGCCTACGAGCAGTACTTC. Its translation: CASSFSRAYEQYF.

The chain recombines TRBV27 with TRBJ1-2; possibly TRBD1 for D (6 bases). The CDR3 covers 15 residues. CDR1 MNHEY and CDR2 SMNVEV come from the germline V gene (reference sequence). V dropped 3 bases and J dropped 1 base, with 12 bases sitting between them. The CDR3, as DNA: TGTGCCAGCAGTTTGGAAGCGGGACATAACTATGGCTACACCTTC. Translating gives CASSLEAGHNYGYTF.

V usage is TRBV7-3 and J usage is TRBJ1-1, with a weak D call TRBD1 (6 bases). This CDR3 comprises 13 residues. Germline V CDR1 and CDR2: SGHTA, FQGTGA. Deletions cut 2 bases from V and 5 bases from J, with 9 bases between. CDR3 nucleotides: TGTGCCAGCAGCTTAGGGGGCTGGACTGAAGCTTTCTTT. Its protein is CASSLGGWTEAFF.

This chain links TRBV7-2 with TRBJ2-3, with TRBD2 as a possible D gene (6 bases). This CDR3 comprises 15 residues. Germline V gene lookup returns CDR1 SGHTA and CDR2 FQGNSA. Trimming left V 2 bases short and J 5 bases short, with 14 bases between. This chain's CDR3 is CASSLLGRGGDTQYF. DNA for the CDR3: TGTGCCAGCAGCTTATTGGGGCGGGGTGGAGATACGCAGTATTTT.

This clone was seen a handful of times. The CDR3 bases are TGTGCCAGCAGCCGCGGGGGGGAATCTGGCTACACCTTC. It translates to CASSRGGESGYTF. The rearrangement links TRBV7-3 to TRBJ1-2; D may be TRBD1 (5 bases). Germline values: CDR1 SGHTA, CDR2 FQGTGA. Deletions cut 5 bases from V and 7 bases from J, with 14 bases between. The CDR3 is made up of 13 amino acids.

The chain joins TRBV18 to TRBJ2-2, with 7 bases aligning to TRBD1. Germline V CDR1 and CDR2: KGHSH, LQKENI. Germline trimming cut 3 bases from V and 1 base from J; bases unmatched to any gene: 5. This CDR3 comprises 16 residues. CDR3 residues: CASSPIRTGNTGELFF. CDR3 nucleotide sequence: TGTGCCAGCTCACCTATCCGGACAGGGAACACCGGGGAGCTGTTTTTT.

This chain links TRBV28 with TRBJ2-7; D gene unclear. This CDR3 spans 12 amino acids. Germline assignment: CDR1 MDHEN and CDR2 SYDVKM. Trimming pared 8 bases from V and 3 bases from J, leaving 11 bases between. The CDR3 DNA is TGTGCCAGCGGAGTTGGTAGCTACGAGCAGTACTTC. It translates to CASGVGSYEQYF. Complete variable domain (other parts from reference TRBV28 and TRBJ2-7): DVKVTQSSRYLVKRTGEKVFLECVQDMDHENMFWYRQDPGLGLRLIYFSYDVKMKEKGDIPEGYSVSREKKERFSLILESASTNQTSMYLCASGVGSYEQYFGPGTRLTVT.

The gene calls are TRBV28 and TRBJ2-4, with D perhaps TRBD1 (5 bases). The CDR3 sequence is 15 residues long. Trimming stripped 4 bases from V and 0 bases from J, with 10 bases between. Per the germline V gene, CDR1 is MDHEN and CDR2 is SYDVKM. CDR3 sequence: CASSSTDQAKNIQYF. Written as DNA, the CDR3 is TGTGCCAGCAGTTCGACAGACCAAGCCAAAAACATTCAGTACTTC.

V usage is TRBV7-3 and J usage is TRBJ2-6, with unresolved D. Germline V gives CDR1 SGHTA, CDR2 FQGTGA. This CDR3 has 22 residues. The germline V and J ends were trimmed by 5 bases and 0 bases, with 29 bases remaining between them. Written as DNA, the CDR3 is TGTGCCAGCAGCCCAGCCAAGCTTGCCTCCGGTAAGGAGAGCTCTGGGGCCAACGTCCTGACTTTC. This gives the protein CASSPAKLASGKESSGANVLTF.

The chain links TRBV19 to TRBJ2-3; no clear D gene. The V end lost 2 bases, the J end lost 5 bases, and 8 bases lay between the germline ends. Germline-derived CDR1 and CDR2 are LNHDA and SQIVND (reference sequence). This CDR3 contains 13 residues. The CDR3 DNA sequence: TGTGCCAGTAGTATATCAGCGAAAGATACGCAGTATTTT. This sequence encodes CASSISAKDTQYF.

This sequence joins TRBV7-3 and TRBJ2-3; D may be TRBD1 (5 bases). The CDR3 runs to 15 residues. The germline V gene has CDR1 SGHTA and CDR2 FQGTGA. The V gene lost 2 bases and the J gene lost 2 bases, with 11 bases spanning the gap. The CDR3 spells CASSLDGAHTDTQYF. The CDR3 DNA is TGTGCCAGCAGCTTAGATGGGGCTCACACAGATACGCAGTATTTT. Full variable domain (outside the CDR3, taken from reference TRBV7-3 and TRBJ2-3): GAGVSQTPSNKVTEKGKYVELRCDPISGHTALYWYRQSLGQGPEFLIYFQGTGAADDSGLPNDRFFAVRPEGSVSTLKIQRTERGDSAVYLCASSLDGAHTDTQYFGPGTRLTVL.

This clone was recorded only once. V and J are TRBV5-5 and TRBJ1-5, with D possibly matching TRBD1 (5 bases). This CDR3 contains 13 residues. The V gene lost 0 bases and the J gene lost 5 bases, with 6 bases spanning the gap. The V gene's germline CDR1 is SGHKS and CDR2 YYEKEE (reference sequence). In DNA form, the CDR3 reads TGTGCCAGCAGCTTGGTAGGGGATCAGCCCCAGCATTTT. Translating it yields CASSLVGDQPQHF.

V gene TRBV9 combines with J gene TRBJ1-3; TRBD1 might be the D (5 bases). Germline loops: CDR1 SGDLS, CDR2 YYNGEE. The CDR3 runs to 16 residues. Trimming left V 3 bases short and J 4 bases short, with 17 bases between. The CDR3 spells CASSGTSGPWGNTIYF. The CDR3 coding sequence is TGTGCCAGCAGCGGTACCTCAGGGCCATGGGGAAACACCATATATTTT.

The chain has TRBV2 and TRBJ2-1, with D uncertain. The ends were cut back, 11 bases at V and 3 bases at J, with 17 bases in the middle. CDR3 size: 14 residues. Germline CDR1 and CDR2: SNHLY and FYNNEI. The CDR3 DNA reads as TGTGCCTTTAGACGGCGGAATCTCTACAATGAGCAGTTCTTC. Encoded protein: CAFRRRNLYNEQFF.

This chain links TRBV5-1 with TRBJ1-2; 8 bases are shared with TRBD1. The ends lost 4 bases at V and 5 bases at J; junction bases unmatched: 7. This CDR3 has 14 amino acids. Germline values: CDR1 SGHRS, CDR2 YFSETQ. The CDR3 coding sequence is TGCGCCAGCAGCCTAGGACAGGGAGGGTATGGCTACACCTTC. It is translated as CASSLGQGGYGYTF.

The chain uses TRBV7-2 and TRBJ2-1; no clear D. Between the trimmed V and J ends, which lost 1 base and 16 bases, there was a span of 14 bases. The CDR3 spans 12 residues. The V gene's germline CDR1 is SGHTA and CDR2 FQGNSA. Here the CDR3 reads CASSLENRAGFF. DNA of the CDR3: TGTGCCAGCAGCTTAGAAAACAGAGCCGGCTTCTTC. Full variable domain (missing parts from reference TRBV7-2 and TRBJ2-1): GAGVSQSPSNKVTEKGKDVELRCDPISGHTALYWYRQSLGQGLEFLIYFQGNSAPDKSGLPSDRFSAERTGGSVSTLTIQRTQQEDSAVYLCASSLENRAGFFGPGTRLTVL.

The chain employs TRBV5-6 and TRBJ1-2, with a possible D match to TRBD1 (6 bases). Germline CDR1 and CDR2: SGHDT and YYEEEE. V gave up 7 bases and J gave up 8 bases, with 21 bases separating them. The CDR3 sequence is 14 residues long. CDR3 nucleotide sequence: TGTGCCAGCGGGCAGACAGGCCCTCTCGTGGGCTACACCTTC. This translates into CASGQTGPLVGYTF.